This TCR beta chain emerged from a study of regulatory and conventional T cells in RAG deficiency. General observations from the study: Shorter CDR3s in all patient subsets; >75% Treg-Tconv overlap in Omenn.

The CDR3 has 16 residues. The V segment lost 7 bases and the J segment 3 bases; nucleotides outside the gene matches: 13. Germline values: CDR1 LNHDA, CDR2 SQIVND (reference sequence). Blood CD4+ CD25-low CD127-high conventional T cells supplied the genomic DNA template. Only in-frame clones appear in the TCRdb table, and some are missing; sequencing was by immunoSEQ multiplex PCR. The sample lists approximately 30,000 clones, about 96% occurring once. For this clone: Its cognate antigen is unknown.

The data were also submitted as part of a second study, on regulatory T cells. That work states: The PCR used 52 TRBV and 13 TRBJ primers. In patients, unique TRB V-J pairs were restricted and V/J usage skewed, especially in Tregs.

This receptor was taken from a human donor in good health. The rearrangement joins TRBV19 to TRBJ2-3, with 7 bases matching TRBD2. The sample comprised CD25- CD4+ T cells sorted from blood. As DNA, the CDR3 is TGTGCCAGTAACGCCGGGACCGGGGGGTGGACAGATACGCAGTATTTT. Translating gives CASNAGTGGWTDTQYF.